The source of this TCR beta chain is a study of T cell responses to AZD1222 COVID-19 vaccine. The data were produced by immunoSEQ multiplex PCR, yet TCRdb's version contains in-frame clones alone and is incomplete. The sample carries approximately 210,000 clones, roughly 94% recorded once. This material consisted of peripheral blood, taken 28 days after the second dose of the MenACWY control vaccine. The receptor's source is an adult who received the MenACWY meningococcal vaccine as a control.

The DNA for the CDR3 is TGCGCCAGCGCAATTGTTAGGGGTAACACCGGGGAGCTGTTTTTT. It translates to CASAIVRGNTGELFF. V gene TRBV5-1 combines with J gene TRBJ2-2; the D gene is possibly TRBD1 (5 bases). This CDR3 region has 15 residues. The V gene's germline CDR1 is SGHRS and CDR2 YFSETQ. V lost 7 bases and J 2 bases, leaving 15 bases between the germline ends.